This T cell receptor (beta chain) was found in a study of blood T cell repertoires in COVID-19. Sequenced by immunoSEQ multiplex PCR; TCRdb stores in-frame clones only, minus some. Among about 130,000 clones, around 83% were seen once, and the ten largest hold 9.2%. The CDR3 spans 16 residues. Germline CDR1 and CDR2: SGHDN and FVKESK. The V gene end was trimmed by 2 bases and the J gene end by 0 bases; junction bases not matched to a gene: 3. This clonotype was sampled from a man aged 45-65 years who had recovered from COVID-19. The chain recombines TRBV14 with TRBJ2-3; 9 bases map to TRBD2. Material: PBMCs or T cells enriched from blood (not recorded which). As DNA, the CDR3 is TGTGCCAGCAGCCAACTAGCGGGGATTAGCACAGATACGCAGTATTTT. It is translated as CASSQLAGISTDTQYF.